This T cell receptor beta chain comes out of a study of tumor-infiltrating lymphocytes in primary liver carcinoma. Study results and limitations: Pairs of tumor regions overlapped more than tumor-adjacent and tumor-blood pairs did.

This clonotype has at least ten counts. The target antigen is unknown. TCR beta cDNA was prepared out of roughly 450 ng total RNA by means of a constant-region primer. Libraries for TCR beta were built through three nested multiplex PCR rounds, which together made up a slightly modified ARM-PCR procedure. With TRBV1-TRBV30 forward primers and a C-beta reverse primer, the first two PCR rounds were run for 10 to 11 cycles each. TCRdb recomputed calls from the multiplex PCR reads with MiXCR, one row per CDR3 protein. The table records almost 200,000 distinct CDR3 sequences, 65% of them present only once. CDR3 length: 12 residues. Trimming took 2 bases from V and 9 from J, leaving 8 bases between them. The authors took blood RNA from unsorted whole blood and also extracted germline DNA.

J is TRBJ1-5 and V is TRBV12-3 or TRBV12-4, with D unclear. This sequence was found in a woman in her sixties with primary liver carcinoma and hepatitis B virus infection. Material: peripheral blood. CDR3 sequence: CASSLSDTPQHF. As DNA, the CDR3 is TGTGCCAGCAGTTTATCTGATACGCCCCAGCATTTT.